The clone carrying this T cell receptor beta chain was detected only a few times. The antigen is unknown. The data were obtained in a study of cytomegalovirus exposure and HLA in healthy donors. Overall study results and limits: As a later analysis revealed, most CMV-associated TCR beta chains appeared HLA-restricted. An analysis was carried out at a later point. It showed that HLA-associated TCR beta chains were more clonally expanded than equally common non-associated chains. Within the data, a cluster of highly shared sequence variants was likely a sequencing artifact. In a later analysis, specific HLA alleles were associated with some 16,000 TCR beta sequences at a 0.05 false discovery rate.

V dropped 0 bases and J dropped 5 bases, with 16 bases sitting between them. Germline V CDR1 and CDR2: LNHNV, YYDKDF (reference sequence). The CDR3 consists of 17 residues. The PCR contained 60 Vbeta and 13 Jbeta primers. Measured with immunoSEQ multiplex PCR; TCRdb has only the in-frame clones, and not every one. The sample holds about 110,000 clones; 55% to 75% are singletons and the top ten take 8.5% to 9.5%. This TCR derives from a man under 40 in good health and CMV-seropositive. J is TRBJ2-2 and V is TRBV15, with TRBD1 as a possible D gene (6 bases). What was sequenced was PBMCs. CDR3 coding DNA: TGTGCCACCAGCAGAGATAGGAACAGGGTTGGGACCGGGGAGCTGTTTTTT. It yields the protein CATSRDRNRVGTGELFF.